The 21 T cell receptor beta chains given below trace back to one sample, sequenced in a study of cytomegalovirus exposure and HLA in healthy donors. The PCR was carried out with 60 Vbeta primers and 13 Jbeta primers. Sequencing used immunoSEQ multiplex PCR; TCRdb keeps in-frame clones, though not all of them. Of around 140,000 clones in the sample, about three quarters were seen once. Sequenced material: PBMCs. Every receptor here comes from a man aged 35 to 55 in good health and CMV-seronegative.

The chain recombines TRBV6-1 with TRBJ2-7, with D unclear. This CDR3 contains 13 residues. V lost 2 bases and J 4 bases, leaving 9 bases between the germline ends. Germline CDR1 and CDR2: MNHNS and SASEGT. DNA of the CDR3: TGTGCCAGCAGTGAAACGACAACATACGAGCAGTACTTC. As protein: CASSETTTYEQYF.

Written as DNA, the CDR3 is TGCGCCAGCAGCCGAAGCGGGGCCGGGGACACCATATATTTT. Translating it yields CASSRSGAGDTIYF. This chain links TRBV4-1 with TRBJ1-3; tentatively, D is TRBD1 (5 bases). This CDR3 is 14 amino acids long. V was trimmed by 4 bases and J by 8 bases, leaving 15 bases between them. CDR1 MGHRA and CDR2 YSYEKL come from the germline V gene.

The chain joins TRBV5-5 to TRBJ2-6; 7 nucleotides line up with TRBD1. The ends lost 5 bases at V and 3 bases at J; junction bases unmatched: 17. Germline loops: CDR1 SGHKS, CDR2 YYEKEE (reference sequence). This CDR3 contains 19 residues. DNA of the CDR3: TGTGCCAGCAGTCTACAGGGGTTCTTTGGGTTGATTGGGGCCAACGTCCTGACTTTC. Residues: CASSLQGFFGLIGANVLTF.

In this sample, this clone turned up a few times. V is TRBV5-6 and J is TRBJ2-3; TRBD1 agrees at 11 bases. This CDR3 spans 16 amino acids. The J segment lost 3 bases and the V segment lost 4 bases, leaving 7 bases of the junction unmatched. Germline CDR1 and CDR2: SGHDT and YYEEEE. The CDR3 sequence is CASSQGTGGRTDTQYF. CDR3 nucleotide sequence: TGTGCCAGCAGCCAAGGGACAGGGGGAAGGACAGATACGCAGTATTTT.

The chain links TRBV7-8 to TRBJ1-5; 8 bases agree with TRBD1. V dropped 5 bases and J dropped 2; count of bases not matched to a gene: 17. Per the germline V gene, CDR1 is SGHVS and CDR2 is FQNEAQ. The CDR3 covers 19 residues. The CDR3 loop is CASSVWGQERGRGNQPQHF. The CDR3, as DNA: TGTGCCAGCAGCGTGTGGGGACAGGAGCGGGGACGGGGCAATCAGCCCCAGCATTTT.

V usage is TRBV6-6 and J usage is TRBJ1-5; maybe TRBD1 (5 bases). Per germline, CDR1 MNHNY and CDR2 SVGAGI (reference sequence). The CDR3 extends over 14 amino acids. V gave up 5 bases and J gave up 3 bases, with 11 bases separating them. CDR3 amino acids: CASSSGTFNQPQHF. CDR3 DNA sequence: TGTGCCAGCAGTAGCGGGACGTTCAATCAGCCCCAGCATTTT.

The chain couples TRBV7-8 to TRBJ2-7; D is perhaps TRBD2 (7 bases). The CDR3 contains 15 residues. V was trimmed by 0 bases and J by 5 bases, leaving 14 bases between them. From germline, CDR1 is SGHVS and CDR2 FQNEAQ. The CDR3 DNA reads TGTGCCAGCAGCTTAGCGAGGGGGGGAGGCCACGAGCAGTACTTC. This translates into CASSLARGGGHEQYF. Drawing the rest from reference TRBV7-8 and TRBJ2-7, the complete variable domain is GAGVSQSPRYKVAKRGQDVALRCDPISGHVSLFWYQQALGQGPEFLTYFQNEAQLDKSGLPSDRFFAERPEGSVSTLKIQRTQQEDSAVYLCASSLARGGGHEQYFGPGTRLTVT.

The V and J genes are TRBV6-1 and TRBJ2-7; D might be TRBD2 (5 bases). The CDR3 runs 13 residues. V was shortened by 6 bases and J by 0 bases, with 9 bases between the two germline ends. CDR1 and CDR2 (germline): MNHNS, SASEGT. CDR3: CASRGTSSYEQYF. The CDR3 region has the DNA TGTGCCAGCAGGGGAACTAGCTCCTACGAGCAGTACTTC.

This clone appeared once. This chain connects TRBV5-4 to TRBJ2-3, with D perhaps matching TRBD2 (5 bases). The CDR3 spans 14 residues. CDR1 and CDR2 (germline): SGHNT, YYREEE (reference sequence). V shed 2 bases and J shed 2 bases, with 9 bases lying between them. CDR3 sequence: CASSFTGSTDTQYF. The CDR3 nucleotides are TGTGCCAGCAGCTTTACGGGGTCCACAGATACGCAGTATTTT.

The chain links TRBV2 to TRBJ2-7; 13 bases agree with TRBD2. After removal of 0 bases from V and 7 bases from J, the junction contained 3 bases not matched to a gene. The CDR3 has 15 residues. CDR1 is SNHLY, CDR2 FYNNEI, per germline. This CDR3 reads CASSEALAGGREQYF. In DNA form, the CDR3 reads TGTGCCAGCAGTGAAGCACTAGCGGGGGGGCGTGAGCAGTACTTC.

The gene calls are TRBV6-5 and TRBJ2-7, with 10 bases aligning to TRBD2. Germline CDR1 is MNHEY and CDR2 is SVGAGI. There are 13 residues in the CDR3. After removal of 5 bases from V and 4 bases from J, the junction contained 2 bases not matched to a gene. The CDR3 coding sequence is TGTGCCAGCAGTAATAGCGGGGGGTACGAGCAGTACTTC. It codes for CASSNSGGYEQYF.

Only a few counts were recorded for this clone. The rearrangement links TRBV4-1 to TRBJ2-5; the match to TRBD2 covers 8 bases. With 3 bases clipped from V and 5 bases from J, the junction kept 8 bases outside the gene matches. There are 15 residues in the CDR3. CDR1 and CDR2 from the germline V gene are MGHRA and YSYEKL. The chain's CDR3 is CASSHSGTSRETQYF. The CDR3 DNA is TGCGCCAGCAGCCATTCCGGGACTAGTCGTGAGACCCAGTACTTC.

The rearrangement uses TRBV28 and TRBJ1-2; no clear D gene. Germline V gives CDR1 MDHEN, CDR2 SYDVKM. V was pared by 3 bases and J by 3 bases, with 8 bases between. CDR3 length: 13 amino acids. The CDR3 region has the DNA TGTGCCAGCAGTTTGACAACTGACTATGGCTACACCTTC. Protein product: CASSLTTDYGYTF.

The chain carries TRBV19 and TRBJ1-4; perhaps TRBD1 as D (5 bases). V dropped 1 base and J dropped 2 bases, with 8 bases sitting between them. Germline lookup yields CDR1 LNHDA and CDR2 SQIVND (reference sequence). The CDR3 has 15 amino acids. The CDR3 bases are TGTGCCAGTAGTATAGGCGACAGTACTAATGAAAAACTGTTTTTT. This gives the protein CASSIGDSTNEKLFF.

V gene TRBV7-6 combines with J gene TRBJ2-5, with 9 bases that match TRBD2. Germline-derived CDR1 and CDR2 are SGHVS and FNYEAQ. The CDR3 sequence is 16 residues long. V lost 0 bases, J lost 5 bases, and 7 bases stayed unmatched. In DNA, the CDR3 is TGTGCCAGCAGCTTAGCTGGCGGGGGGGCCGGGGAGACCCAGTACTTC. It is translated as CASSLAGGGAGETQYF.

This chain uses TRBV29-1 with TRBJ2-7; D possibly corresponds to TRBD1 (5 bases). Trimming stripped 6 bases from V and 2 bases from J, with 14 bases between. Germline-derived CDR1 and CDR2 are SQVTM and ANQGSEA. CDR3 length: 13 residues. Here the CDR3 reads CSVIQVGAYEQYF. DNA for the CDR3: TGCAGCGTAATACAGGTTGGAGCCTACGAGCAGTACTTC.

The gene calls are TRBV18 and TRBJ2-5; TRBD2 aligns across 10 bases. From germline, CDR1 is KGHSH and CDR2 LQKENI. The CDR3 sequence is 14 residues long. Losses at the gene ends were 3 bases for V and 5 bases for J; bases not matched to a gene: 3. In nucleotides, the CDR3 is TGTGCCAGCTCACCCGGACTAGCGGTGGAGACCCAGTACTTC. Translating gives CASSPGLAVETQYF.

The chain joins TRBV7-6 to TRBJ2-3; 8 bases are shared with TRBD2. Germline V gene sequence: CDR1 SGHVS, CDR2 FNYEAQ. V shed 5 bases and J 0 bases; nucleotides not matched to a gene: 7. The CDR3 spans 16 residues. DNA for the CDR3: TGTGCCAGCAGCATCCGTAGCGGGATAAGCACAGATACGCAGTATTTT. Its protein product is CASSIRSGISTDTQYF.

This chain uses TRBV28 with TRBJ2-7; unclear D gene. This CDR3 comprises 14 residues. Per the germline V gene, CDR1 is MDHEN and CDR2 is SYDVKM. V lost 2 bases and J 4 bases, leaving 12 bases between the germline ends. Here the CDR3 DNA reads TGTGCCAGCAGTTTAGCAGGCCTCGGATACGAGCAGTACTTC. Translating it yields CASSLAGLGYEQYF.

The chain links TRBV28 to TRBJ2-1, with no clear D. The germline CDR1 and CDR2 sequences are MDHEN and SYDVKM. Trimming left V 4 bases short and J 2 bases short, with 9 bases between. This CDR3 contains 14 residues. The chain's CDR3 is CASSWPLAYNEQFF. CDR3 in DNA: TGTGCCAGCAGTTGGCCTTTGGCCTACAATGAGCAGTTCTTC.

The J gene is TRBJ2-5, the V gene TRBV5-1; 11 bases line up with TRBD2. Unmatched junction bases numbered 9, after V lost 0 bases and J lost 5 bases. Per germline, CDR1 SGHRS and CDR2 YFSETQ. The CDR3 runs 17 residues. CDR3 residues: CASSLEGSGRASETQYF. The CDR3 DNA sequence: TGCGCCAGCAGCTTGGAAGGTAGCGGGAGGGCCAGTGAGACCCAGTACTTC.